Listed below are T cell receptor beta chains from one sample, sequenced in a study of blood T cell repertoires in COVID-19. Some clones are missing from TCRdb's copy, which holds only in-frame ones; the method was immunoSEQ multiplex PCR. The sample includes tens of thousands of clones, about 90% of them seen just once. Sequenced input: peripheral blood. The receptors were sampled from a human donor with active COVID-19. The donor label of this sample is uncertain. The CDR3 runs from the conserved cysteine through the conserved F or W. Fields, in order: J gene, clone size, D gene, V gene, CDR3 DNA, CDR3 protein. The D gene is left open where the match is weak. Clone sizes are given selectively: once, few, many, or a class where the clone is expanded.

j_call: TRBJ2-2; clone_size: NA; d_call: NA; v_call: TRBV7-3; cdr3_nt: TGTGCCAGCAGCCGCCAACAGGGTTGGGACACCGGGGAGCTGTTTTTT; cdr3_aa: CASSRQQGWDTGELFF
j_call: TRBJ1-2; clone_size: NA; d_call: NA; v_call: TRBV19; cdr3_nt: TGTGCCAGTAGTATGTACACCGCTTATGGCTACACCTTC; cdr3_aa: CASSMYTAYGYTF
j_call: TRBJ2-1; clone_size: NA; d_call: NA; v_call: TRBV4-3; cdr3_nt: TGCGCCAGCAGCCAAGATCAGATCTACAATGAGCAGTTCTTC; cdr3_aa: CASSQDQIYNEQFF
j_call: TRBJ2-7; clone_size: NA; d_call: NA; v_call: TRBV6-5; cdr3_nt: TGTGCCAGCAGTTACGGCGGGCCCTTGACGTACGAGCAGTACTTC; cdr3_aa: CASSYGGPLTYEQYF
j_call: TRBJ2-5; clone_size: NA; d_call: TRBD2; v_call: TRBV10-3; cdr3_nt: TGTGCCATCAGTGGGGACCGGACTAGCGGCCAAGAGACCCAGTACTTC; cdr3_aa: CAISGDRTSGQETQYF
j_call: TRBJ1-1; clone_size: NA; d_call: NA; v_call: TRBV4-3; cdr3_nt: TGCGCCAGCAGCCAAGAACGGGGCACTGAAGCTTTCTTT; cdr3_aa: CASSQERGTEAFF
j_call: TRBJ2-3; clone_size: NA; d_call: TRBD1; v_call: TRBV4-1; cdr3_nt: TGCGCCAGCAGCCACCCGGGACAGTCCACAGATACGCAGTATTTT; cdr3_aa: CASSHPGQSTDTQYF
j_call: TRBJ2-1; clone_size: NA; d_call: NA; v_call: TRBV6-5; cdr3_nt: TGTGCCAGCAGATTCAGGGGGGTGTCCTACAATGAGCAGTTCTTC; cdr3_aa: CASRFRGVSYNEQFF
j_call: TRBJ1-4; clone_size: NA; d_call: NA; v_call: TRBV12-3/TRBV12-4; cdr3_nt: TGTGCCAGCAGTTTTGCAGATGAAAAACTGTTTTTT; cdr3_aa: CASSFADEKLFF
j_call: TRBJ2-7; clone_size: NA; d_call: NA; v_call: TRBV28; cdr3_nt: TGTGCCAGCAGTTTTGACAGCTACGAGCAGTACTTC; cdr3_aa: CASSFDSYEQYF
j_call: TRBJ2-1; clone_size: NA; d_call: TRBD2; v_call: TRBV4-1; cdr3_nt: TGCGCCAGCAGCCAAGAGCGGGAGGTTCTAAATGAGCAGTTCTTC; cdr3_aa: CASSQEREVLNEQFF
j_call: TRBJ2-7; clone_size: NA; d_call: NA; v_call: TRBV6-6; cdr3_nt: TGTGCCAGCAGTTACTCTTCCGGGGACTCACAGCAGTACTTC; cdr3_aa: CASSYSSGDSQQYF
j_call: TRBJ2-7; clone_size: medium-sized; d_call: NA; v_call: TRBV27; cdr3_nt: TGTGCCAGCGGCCCGGGATCGCGGTACGAGCAGTACTTC; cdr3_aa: CASGPGSRYEQYF
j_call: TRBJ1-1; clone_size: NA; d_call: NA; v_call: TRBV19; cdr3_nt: TGTGCCAGTAGTATAGGCGGGCAGTCAATGAACACTGAAGCTTTCTTT; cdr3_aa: CASSIGGQSMNTEAFF
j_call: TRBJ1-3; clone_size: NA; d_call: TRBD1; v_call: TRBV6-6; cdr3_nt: TGTGCCAGCAGTCCGAACCCCGGGACAGACTCTGGAAACACCATATATTTT; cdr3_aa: CASSPNPGTDSGNTIYF
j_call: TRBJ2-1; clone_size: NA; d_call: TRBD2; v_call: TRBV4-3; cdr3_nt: TGCGCCAGCAGCCAACTAGCGGGGGCCCCCAATGAGCAGTTCTTC; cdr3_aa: CASSQLAGAPNEQFF
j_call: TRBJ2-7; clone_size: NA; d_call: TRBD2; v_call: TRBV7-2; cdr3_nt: TGTGCCAGCAGCCTCAGGGCTAGCGGGGAGCAGTACTTC; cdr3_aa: CASSLRASGEQYF
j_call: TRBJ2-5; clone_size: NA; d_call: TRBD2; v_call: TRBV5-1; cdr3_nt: TGCGCCAGCAGCTCAGTAGTAGCGGGAGTTAATGAGACCCAGTACTTC; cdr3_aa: CASSSVVAGVNETQYF
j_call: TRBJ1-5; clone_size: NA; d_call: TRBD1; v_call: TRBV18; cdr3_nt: TGTGCCAGCTCACCACCCGGCCAGGGGGCCTATCAGCCCCAGCATTTT; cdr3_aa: CASSPPGQGAYQPQHF
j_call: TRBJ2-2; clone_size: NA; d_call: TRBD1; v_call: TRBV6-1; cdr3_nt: TGTGCCAGCAGTGATTTCGCAGGGGGCACCGGGGAGCTGTTTTTT; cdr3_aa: CASSDFAGGTGELFF
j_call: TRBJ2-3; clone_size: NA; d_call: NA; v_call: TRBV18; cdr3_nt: TGTGCCAGCTCACCCCGGGATTTGTCTAGCACAGATACGCAGTATTTT; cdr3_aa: CASSPRDLSSTDTQYF
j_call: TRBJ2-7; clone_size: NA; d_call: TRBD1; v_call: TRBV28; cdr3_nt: TGTGCCAGCAGGATGGGACAGGTACCCTACGAGCAGTACTTC; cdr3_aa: CASRMGQVPYEQYF
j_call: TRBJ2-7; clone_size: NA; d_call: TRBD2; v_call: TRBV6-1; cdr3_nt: TGTGCCAGCAGGGAAGGCGGGAGGGCCCTCTACGAGCAGTACTTC; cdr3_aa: CASREGGRALYEQYF
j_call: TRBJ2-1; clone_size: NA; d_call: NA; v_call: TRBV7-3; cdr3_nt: TGTGCCAGCAGCCCAAGTAGGGGGAATGAGCAGTTCTTC; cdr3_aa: CASSPSRGNEQFF
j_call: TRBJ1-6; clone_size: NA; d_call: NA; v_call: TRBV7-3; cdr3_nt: TGTGCCAGCAGCCCGAGAAGAGGAGATAATTCACCCCTCCACTTT; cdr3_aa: CASSPRRGDNSPLHF
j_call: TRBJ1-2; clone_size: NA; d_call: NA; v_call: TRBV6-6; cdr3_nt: TGTGCCAGCAGTTACTCCGCAGGGCGTAACTATGGCTACACCTTC; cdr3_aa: CASSYSAGRNYGYTF
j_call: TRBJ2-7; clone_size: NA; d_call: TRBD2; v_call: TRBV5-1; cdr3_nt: TGCGCCAGCAGCTTGGTGCGGGGGGATTCCGAGCAGTACTTC; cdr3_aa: CASSLVRGDSEQYF
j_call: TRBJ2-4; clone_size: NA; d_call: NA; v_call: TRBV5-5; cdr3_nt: TGTGCCAGCAGCTTGGCCGCGGGAACGGCCAAAAACATTCAGTACTTC; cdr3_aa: CASSLAAGTAKNIQYF
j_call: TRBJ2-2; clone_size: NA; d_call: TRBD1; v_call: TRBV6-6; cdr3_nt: TGTGCCAGCAGTCCCCTCGGACAGGGGACGCCTTCAGCCGGGGAGCTGTTTTTT; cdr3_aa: CASSPLGQGTPSAGELFF
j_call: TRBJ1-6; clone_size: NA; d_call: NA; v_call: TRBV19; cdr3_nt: TGTGCCAGTAGTATAGGAACAGGGAATTCACCCCTCCACTTT; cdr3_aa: CASSIGTGNSPLHF
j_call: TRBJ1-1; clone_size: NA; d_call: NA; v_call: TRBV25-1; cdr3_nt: TGTGCCAGCAGTGAAAGCGGTAAAAACACTGAAGCTTTCTTT; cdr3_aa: CASSESGKNTEAFF
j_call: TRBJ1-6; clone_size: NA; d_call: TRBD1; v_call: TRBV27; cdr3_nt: TGTGCCAGCAGTGACAGGGGGGTTAAAGGACATTCACCCCTCCACTTT; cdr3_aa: CASSDRGVKGHSPLHF
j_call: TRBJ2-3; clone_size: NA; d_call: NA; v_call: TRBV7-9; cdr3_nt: TGTGCCAGCAGCTCCTTTAGCGCGAGCACAGATACGCAGTATTTT; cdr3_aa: CASSSFSASTDTQYF
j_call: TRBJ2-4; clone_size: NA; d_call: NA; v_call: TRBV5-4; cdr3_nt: TGTGCCAGCACCAGACAGGAGTCGAACATTCAGTACTTC; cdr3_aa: CASTRQESNIQYF
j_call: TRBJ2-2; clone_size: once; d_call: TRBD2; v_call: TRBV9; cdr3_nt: TGTGCCAGCAGCGACCCCCTAGCGGTGAACACCGGGGAGCTGTTTTTT; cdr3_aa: CASSDPLAVNTGELFF
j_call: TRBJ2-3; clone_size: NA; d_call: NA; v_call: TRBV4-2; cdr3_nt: TGTGCCAGCAGCCAAGAAGGGGCGGGGCATACGCAGTATTTT; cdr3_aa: CASSQEGAGHTQYF
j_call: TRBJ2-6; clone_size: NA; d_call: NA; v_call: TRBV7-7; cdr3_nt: TGTGCCAGCAGCTTAGGGCCGCAGGGTCGTACTGGGGCCAACGTCCTGACTTTC; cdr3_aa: CASSLGPQGRTGANVLTF
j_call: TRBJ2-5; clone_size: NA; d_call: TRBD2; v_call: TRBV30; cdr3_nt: TGTGCCTGGAGGACGGGGCTAGCGGGTCAAGAGACCCAGTACTTC; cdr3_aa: CAWRTGLAGQETQYF
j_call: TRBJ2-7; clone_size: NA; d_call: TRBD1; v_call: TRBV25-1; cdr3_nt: TGTGCCAGCACGCCGACCGGGACAGCCTACGAGCAGTACTTC; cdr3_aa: CASTPTGTAYEQYF
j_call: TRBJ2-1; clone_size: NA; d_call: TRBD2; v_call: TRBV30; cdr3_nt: TGTGCCTGGAGAACAGCGGGGGGGCATCGAAACAATGAGCAGTTCTTC; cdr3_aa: CAWRTAGGHRNNEQFF
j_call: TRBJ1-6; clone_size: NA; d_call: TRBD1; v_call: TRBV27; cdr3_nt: TGTGCCAGCAGTGGACAGGGAAATTCACCCCTCCACTTT; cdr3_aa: CASSGQGNSPLHF
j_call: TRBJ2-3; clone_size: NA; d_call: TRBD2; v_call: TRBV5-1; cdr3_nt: TGCGCCAGCAGCTACGGTGGGTGGGAGGGCCGCCCAGATACGCAGTATTTT; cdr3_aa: CASSYGGWEGRPDTQYF
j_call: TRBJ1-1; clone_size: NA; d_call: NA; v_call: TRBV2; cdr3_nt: TGTGCCAGCAGTGAAGACTCCGGACAGTTTAACACTGAAGCTTTCTTT; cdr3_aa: CASSEDSGQFNTEAFF
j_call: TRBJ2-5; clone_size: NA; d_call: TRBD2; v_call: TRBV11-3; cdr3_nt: TGTGCCAGCAGCTTTGGCGGGGGGCAAGAGACCCAGTACTTC; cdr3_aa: CASSFGGGQETQYF
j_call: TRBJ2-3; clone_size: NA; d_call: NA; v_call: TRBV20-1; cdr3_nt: TGCGCCCGAGGGGGTGGTGATACGCAGTATTTT; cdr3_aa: CARGGGDTQYF
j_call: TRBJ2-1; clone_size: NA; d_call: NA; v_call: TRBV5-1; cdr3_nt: TGCGCCAGCAGCTTGGGTGGGGCTTCCTACAATGAGCAGTTCTTC; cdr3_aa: CASSLGGASYNEQFF
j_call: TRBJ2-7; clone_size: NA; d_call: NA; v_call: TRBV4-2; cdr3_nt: TGTGCCAGCAGCCAAGATGTAGGTAGCGACTACGAGCAGTACTTC; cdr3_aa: CASSQDVGSDYEQYF
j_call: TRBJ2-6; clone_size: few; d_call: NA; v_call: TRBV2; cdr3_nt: TGTGCCAGCAGCAACGAGTTAAGATCTGGGGCCAACGTCCTGACTTTC; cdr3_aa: CASSNELRSGANVLTF
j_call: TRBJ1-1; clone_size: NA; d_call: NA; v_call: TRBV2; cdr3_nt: TGTGCCAGCAGTGAACAGGGGTGGTACGCTTTCTTT; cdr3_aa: CASSEQGWYAFF
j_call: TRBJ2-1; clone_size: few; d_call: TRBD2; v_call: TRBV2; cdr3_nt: TGTGCCAGCAGTACTGGCGGGGGGCGCCTCGGTGAGCAGTTCTTC; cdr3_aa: CASSTGGGRLGEQFF
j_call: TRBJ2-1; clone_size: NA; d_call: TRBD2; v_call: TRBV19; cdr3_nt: TGTGCCAGTAGTATCCCCCCTACCGGGACTAGCGACAATGAGCAGTTCTTC; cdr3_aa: CASSIPPTGTSDNEQFF
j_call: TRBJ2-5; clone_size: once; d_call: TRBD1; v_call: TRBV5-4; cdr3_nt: TGTGCCAGCAGCACAACCGGGACAGGGGGCGAGACCCAGTACTTC; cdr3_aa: CASSTTGTGGETQYF
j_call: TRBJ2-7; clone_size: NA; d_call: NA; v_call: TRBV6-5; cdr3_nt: TGTGCCAGCAGCCGGGGGAGGGCAGGGGTGTACGAGCAGTACTTC; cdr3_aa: CASSRGRAGVYEQYF
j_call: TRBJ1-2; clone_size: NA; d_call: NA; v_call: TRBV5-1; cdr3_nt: TGCGCCAGCAGCTTGGTCGGGAATAACTATGGCTACACCTTC; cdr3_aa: CASSLVGNNYGYTF
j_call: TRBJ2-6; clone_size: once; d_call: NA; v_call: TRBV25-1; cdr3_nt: TGTGCCAGCAGTGAATCGCGCCCTGGGGCCAACGTCCTGACTTTC; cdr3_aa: CASSESRPGANVLTF
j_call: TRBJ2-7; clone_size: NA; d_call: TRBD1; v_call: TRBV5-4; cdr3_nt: TGTGCCAGCAGCAGGGGACAGGGGTTAGCCTACGAGCAGTACTTC; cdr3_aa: CASSRGQGLAYEQYF
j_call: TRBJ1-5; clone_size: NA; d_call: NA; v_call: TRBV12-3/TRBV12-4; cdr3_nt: TGTGCCAGCAGTTCCAGGGTCGATCAGCCCCAGCATTTT; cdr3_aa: CASSSRVDQPQHF
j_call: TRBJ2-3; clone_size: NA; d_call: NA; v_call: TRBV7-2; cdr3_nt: TGTGCCAGCAGCTTAGTGGGGGGGCGCACAGATACGCAGTATTTT; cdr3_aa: CASSLVGGRTDTQYF